These 8 T cell receptor beta chains were all obtained from the same sample, sequenced in a study of T cell responses to AZD1222 COVID-19 vaccine. The method was immunoSEQ multiplex PCR; TCRdb's version includes in-frame clones alone and lacks a portion of them. This repertoire shows 150,000 to 200,000 clones, about nine tenths found once; its top ten account for 0.99%. Sequenced here: peripheral blood, sampled on day 0 of AZD1222 vaccination. These receptors were collected from an adult in good health.

The chain uses TRBV7-9 and TRBJ2-2; D is undetermined. V lost 1 base and J lost 5, with 17 bases in between. The germline V gene encodes CDR1 SEHNR and CDR2 FQNEAQ (reference sequence). The CDR3 extends over 17 amino acids. CDR3 amino acids: CASSLGVGPSQTGELFF. CDR3 bases: TGTGCCAGCAGCTTAGGGGTGGGCCCATCACAGACCGGGGAGCTGTTTTTT.

This chain uses TRBV10-3 with TRBJ2-7; no clear D. The V end was cut by 5 bases, the J end by 3 bases, with 23 bases between. CDR1 and CDR2 (germline): ENHRY, SYGVKD. The CDR3 totals 17 residues. The CDR3 bases are TGTGCCATCAGTCAACGGGTGGGGTTCTCTAAAGTCTACGAGCAGTACTTC. Translating it yields CAISQRVGFSKVYEQYF.

The gene calls are TRBV24-1 and TRBJ2-5, with D perhaps given as TRBD1 or TRBD2 (5 bases each). Germline V gene data show CDR1 as KGHDR and CDR2 as SFDVKD. The CDR3 consists of 16 residues. V lost 4 bases, J lost 3 bases, and 17 bases lay in between. Here the CDR3 reads CATSESGRGREETQYF. The CDR3 DNA follows: TGTGCCACCAGTGAGTCGGGGCGAGGAAGAGAAGAGACCCAGTACTTC.

The chain joins TRBV3-1 (or the pseudogene TRBV3-2) to TRBJ2-7; 10 bases match TRBD2. CDR3 length equals 15 residues. From germline, CDR1 is LGHDT and CDR2 YNNKEL (reference sequence). The junction had 9 bases not matched to a gene; V was cut back by 3 bases and J by 7 bases. The CDR3 region has the DNA TGTGCCAGCAGCCAGACTAGCGGGTCCCGGGGGGAGCAGTACTTC. It is translated as CASSQTSGSRGEQYF.

This chain uses TRBV29-1 with TRBJ2-1; D unclear. The germline CDR1 and CDR2 sequences are SQVTM and ANQGSEA. The germline V and J ends were trimmed by 4 bases and 7 bases, with 8 bases remaining between them. CDR3 length equals 11 residues. This CDR3 reads CSVVHANEQFF. CDR3 DNA sequence: TGCAGCGTTGTGCACGCAAATGAGCAGTTCTTC.

The V call is TRBV5-1, the J call TRBJ1-2; 9 bases align to TRBD1. The CDR3 covers 14 residues. Germline loops: CDR1 SGHRS, CDR2 YFSETQ. Trimming cost V 4 bases and J 4 bases; bases outside gene matches: 5. This CDR3 reads CASSAQGATYGYTF. DNA for the CDR3: TGCGCCAGCAGCGCACAGGGGGCGACCTATGGCTACACCTTC.

This sequence joins TRBV5-6 and TRBJ2-3; D gene unclear. The CDR3 is 12 amino acids. Germline V gives CDR1 SGHDT, CDR2 YYEEEE. V was clipped by 2 bases and J by 5 bases, with 6 bases between them. Here the CDR3 reads CASSLQRDTQYF. The DNA for the CDR3 is TGTGCCAGCAGCTTACAGCGAGATACGCAGTATTTT.

There are a few counts of this clone. The chain uses TRBV24-1 and TRBJ1-2, with 7 bases aligning to TRBD1. J lost 6 bases, V lost 4 bases, and 7 bases had no gene match. The CDR3 has 14 residues. CDR1 is KGHDR and CDR2 is SFDVKD in the germline V gene. The CDR3 spells CATSDSDRLDGYTF. DNA of the CDR3: TGTGCCACCAGTGACTCGGACAGGTTGGATGGCTACACCTTC.